Sequencing of this TCR beta chain was carried out in a study of blood T cell repertoires in COVID-19. Study-level information: Spain, Italy and the United States supplied samples that represented acute and convalescent COVID-19.

V gave up 7 bases and J gave up 2 bases, with 5 bases separating them. Germline CDR1 is MNHEY and CDR2 is SVGAGI. CDR3 size: 11 residues. Authors' analysis steps: Researchers report that nucleated cell counts were estimated from reference gene primer amplification. The protocol was immunoSEQ multiplex PCR, while the TCRdb copy is restricted to in-frame clones and leaves out a portion. V and J calls and clone size are those listed in that table; D and trimming were worked out from the DNA. The table shows roughly 160,000 clones, with 86% occurring only once. Material for sequencing was peripheral blood. The V and J genes are TRBV6-5 and TRBJ2-5; D remains ambiguous. This clonotype was sampled from a man aged 55 to 70 with acute or convalescent COVID-19. As DNA, the CDR3 is TGTGCCAGCAAAGCACAAGAGACCCAGTACTTC. It translates to CASKAQETQYF.